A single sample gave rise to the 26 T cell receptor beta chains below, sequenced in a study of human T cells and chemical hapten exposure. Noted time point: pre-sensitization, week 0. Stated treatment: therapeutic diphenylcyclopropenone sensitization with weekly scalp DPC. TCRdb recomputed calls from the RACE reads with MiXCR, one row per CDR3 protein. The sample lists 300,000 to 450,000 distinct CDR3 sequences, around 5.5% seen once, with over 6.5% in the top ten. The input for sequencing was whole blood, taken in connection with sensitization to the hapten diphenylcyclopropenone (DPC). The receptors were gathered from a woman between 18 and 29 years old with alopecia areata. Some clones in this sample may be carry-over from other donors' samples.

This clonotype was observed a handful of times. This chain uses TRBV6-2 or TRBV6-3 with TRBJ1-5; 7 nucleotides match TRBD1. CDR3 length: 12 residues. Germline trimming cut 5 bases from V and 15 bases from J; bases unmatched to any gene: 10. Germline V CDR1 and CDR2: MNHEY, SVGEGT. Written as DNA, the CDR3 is TGTGCCAGCAGTACAAGACAGGGAATCCGGCATTTT. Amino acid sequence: CASSTRQGIRHF.

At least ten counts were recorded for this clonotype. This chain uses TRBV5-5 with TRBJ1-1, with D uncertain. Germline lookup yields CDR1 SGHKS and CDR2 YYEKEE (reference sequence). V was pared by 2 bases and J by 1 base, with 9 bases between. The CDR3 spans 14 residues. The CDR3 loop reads CASSFSTENTEAFF. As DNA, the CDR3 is TGTGCCAGCAGCTTTTCGACGGAGAACACTGAAGCTTTCTTT. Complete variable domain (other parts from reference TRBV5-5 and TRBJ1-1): DAGVTQSPTHLIKTRGQQVTLRCSPISGHKSVSWYQQVLGQGPQFIFQYYEKEERGRGNFPDRFSARQFPNYSSELNVNALLLGDSALYLCASSFSTENTEAFFGQGTRLTVV.

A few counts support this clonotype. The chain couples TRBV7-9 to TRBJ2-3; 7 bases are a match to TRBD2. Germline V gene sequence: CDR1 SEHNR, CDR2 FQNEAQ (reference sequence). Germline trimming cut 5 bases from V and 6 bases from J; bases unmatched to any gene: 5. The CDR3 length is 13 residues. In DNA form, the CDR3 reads TGTGCCAGCAGCGGAAGCGGGGAGGATACGCAGTATTTT. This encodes CASSGSGEDTQYF.

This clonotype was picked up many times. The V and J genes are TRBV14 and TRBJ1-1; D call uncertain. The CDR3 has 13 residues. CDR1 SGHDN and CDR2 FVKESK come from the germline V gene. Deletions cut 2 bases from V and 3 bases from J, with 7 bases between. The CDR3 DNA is TGTGCCAGCAGCCAATCTTTGGACACTGAAGCTTTCTTT. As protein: CASSQSLDTEAFF.

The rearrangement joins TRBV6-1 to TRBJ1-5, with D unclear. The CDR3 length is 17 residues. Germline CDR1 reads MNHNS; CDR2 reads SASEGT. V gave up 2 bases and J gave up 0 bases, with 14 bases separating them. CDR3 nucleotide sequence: TGTGCCAGCAGTGAATATGGCGACCCATATAGCAATCAGCCCCAGCATTTT. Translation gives CASSEYGDPYSNQPQHF.

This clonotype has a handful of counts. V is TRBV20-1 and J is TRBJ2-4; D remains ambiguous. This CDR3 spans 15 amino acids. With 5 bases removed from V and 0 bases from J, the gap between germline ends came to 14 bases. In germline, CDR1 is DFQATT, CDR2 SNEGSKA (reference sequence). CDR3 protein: CSAHANPLAKNIQYF. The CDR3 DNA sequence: TGCAGTGCTCACGCAAACCCCCTAGCCAAAAACATTCAGTACTTC.

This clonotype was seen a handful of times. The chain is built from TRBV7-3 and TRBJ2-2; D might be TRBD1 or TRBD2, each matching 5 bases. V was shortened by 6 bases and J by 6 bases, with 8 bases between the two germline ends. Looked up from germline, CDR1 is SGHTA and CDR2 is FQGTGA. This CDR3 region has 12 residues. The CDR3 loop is CASRGESGELFF. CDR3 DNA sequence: TGTGCCAGCAGGGGGGAGTCCGGGGAGCTGTTTTTT.

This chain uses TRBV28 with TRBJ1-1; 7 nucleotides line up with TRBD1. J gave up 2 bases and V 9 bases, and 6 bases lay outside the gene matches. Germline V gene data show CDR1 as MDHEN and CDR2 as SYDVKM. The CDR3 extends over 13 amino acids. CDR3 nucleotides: TGTGCCAGGGGGGGACAGAATAACACTGAAGCTTTCTTT. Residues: CARGGQNNTEAFF.

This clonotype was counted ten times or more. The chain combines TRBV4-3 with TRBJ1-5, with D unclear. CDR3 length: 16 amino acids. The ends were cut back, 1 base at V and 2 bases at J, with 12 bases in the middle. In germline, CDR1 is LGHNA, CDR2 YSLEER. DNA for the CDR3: TGCGCCAGCAGCCAAGTGTTGTCAATGGGCAATCAGCCCCAGCATTTT. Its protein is CASSQVLSMGNQPQHF.

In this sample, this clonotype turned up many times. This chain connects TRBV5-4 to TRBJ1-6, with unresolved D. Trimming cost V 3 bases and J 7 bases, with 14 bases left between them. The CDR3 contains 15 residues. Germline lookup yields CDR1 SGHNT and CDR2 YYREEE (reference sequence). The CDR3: CASSSSNMRNSPLHF. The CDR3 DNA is TGTGCCAGCAGCTCATCAAATATGCGGAATTCACCCCTCCACTTT.

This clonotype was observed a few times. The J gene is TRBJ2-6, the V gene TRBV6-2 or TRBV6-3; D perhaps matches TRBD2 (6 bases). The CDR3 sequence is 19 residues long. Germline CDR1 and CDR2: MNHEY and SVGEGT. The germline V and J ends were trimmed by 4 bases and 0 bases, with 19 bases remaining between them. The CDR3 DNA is TGTGCCAGCAGTTTCCCGTCTTTTCGGGGGAGCTCTGGGGCCAACGTCCTGACTTTC. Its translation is CASSFPSFRGSSGANVLTF.

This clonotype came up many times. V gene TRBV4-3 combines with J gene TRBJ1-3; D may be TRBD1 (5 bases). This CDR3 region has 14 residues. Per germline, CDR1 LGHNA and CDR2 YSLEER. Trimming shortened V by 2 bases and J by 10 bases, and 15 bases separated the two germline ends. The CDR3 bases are TGCGCCAGCAGCCAACTTTCCGAGAGGGGAACCATATATTTT. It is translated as CASSQLSERGTIYF.

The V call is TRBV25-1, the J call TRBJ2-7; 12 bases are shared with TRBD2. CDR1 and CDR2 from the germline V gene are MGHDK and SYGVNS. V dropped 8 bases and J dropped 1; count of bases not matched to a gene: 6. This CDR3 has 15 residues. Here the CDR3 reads CASVGLAGSSYEQYF. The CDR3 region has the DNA TGTGCCAGCGTAGGACTAGCGGGGTCTTCCTACGAGCAGTACTTC.

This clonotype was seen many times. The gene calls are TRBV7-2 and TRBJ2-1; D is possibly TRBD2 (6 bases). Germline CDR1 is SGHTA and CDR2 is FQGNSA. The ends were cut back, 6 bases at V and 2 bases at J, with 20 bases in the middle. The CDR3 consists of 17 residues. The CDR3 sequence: CASRNMRDSGTYNEQFF. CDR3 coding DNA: TGTGCCAGCAGGAATATGCGGGACTCCGGGACCTACAATGAGCAGTTCTTC.

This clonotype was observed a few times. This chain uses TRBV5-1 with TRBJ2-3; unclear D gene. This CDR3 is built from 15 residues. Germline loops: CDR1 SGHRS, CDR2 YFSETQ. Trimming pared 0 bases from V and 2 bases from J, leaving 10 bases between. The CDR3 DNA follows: TGCGCCAGCAGCTTGGGTAGGGATAACACAGATACGCAGTATTTT. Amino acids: CASSLGRDNTDTQYF.

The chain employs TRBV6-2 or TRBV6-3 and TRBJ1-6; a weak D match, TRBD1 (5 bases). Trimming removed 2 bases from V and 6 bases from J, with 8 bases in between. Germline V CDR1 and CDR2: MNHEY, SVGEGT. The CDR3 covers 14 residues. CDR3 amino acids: CASSYGAANSPLHF. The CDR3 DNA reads TGTGCCAGCAGTTACGGGGCTGCTAATTCACCCCTCCACTTT.

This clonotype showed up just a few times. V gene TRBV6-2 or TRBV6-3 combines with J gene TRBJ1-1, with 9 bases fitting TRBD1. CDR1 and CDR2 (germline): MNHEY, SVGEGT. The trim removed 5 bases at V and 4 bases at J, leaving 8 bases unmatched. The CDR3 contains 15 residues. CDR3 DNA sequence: TGTGCCAGCAGTCCGGGGGGACAGGGCTCCACTGAAGCTTTCTTT. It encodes CASSPGGQGSTEAFF.

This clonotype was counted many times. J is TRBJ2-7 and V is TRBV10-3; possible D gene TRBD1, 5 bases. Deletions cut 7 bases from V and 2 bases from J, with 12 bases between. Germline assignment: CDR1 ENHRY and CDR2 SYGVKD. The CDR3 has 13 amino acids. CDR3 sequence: CAINLAGTYEQYF. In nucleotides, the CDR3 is TGTGCCATCAACCTCGCAGGGACCTACGAGCAGTACTTC.

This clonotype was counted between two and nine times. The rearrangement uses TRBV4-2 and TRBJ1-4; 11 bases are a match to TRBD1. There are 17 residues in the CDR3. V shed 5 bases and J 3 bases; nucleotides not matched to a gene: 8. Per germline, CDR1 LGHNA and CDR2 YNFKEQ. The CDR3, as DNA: TGTGCCAGCAGCTGGACAGGGGGCCGGGGATCTAATGAAAAACTGTTTTTT. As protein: CASSWTGGRGSNEKLFF.

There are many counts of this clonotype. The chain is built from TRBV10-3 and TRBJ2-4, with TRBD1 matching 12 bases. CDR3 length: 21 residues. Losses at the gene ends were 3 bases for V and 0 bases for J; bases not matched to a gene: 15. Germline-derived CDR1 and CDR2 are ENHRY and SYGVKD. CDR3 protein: CAISDPGQGALLPLAKNIQYF. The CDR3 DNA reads TGTGCCATCAGTGACCCGGGACAGGGGGCTCTACTCCCCCTAGCCAAAAACATTCAGTACTTC.

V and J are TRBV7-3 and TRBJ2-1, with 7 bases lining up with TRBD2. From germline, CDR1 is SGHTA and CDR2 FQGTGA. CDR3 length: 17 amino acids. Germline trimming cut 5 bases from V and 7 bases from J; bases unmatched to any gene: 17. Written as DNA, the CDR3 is TGTGCCAGCAGCCCCCTAGGGGCGCGGGGGACCAGGAATGAGCAGTTCTTC. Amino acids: CASSPLGARGTRNEQFF.

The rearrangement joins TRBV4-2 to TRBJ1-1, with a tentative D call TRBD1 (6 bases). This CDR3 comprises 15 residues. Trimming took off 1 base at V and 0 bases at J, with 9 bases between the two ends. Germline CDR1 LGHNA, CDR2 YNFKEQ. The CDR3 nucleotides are TGTGCCAGCAGCCAAGGACAGGACATGAACACTGAAGCTTTCTTT. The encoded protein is CASSQGQDMNTEAFF.

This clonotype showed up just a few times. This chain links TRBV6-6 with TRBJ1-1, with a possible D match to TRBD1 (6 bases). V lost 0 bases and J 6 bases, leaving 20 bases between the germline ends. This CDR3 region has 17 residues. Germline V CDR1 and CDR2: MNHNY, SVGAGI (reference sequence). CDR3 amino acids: CASSYSILRGGVAEAFF. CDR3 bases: TGTGCCAGCAGTTACTCGATTCTCAGGGGCGGTGTTGCTGAAGCTTTCTTT.

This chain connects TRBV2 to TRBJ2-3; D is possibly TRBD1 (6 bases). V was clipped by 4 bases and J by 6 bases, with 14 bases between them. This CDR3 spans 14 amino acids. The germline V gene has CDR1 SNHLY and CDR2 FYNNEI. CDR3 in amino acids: CASSATLGADTQYF. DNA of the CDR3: TGTGCCAGCAGTGCAACGTTGGGGGCCGATACGCAGTATTTT.

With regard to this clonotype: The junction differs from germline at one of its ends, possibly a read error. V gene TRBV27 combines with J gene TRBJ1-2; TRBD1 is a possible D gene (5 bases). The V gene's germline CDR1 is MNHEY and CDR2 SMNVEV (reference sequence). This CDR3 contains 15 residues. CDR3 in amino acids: CASGLGQGVTYGYTF. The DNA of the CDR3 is TGTGCCAGCGGTTTGGGCCAGGGCGTCACCTATGGCTACACCTTC.

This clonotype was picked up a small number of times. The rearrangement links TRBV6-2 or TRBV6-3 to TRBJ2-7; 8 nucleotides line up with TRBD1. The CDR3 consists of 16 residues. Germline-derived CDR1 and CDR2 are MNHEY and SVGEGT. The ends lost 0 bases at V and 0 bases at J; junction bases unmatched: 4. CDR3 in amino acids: CASSYSDRAHSYEQYF. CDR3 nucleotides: TGTGCCAGCAGTTACTCGGACAGGGCTCACTCCTACGAGCAGTACTTC.